These 5 T cell receptor beta chains originate from one sample sequenced in a study of blood T cell repertoires in COVID-19. Using immunoSEQ multiplex PCR, the repertoire was profiled, and TCRdb retains in-frame clones only, with some absent. Here the sample spans 160,000 or so clones, about 82% being singletons. The sample comprised peripheral blood. Receptors originate from a man aged 65 to 85 with active or convalescent COVID-19.

This chain joins TRBV5-1 and TRBJ1-1, with D unclear. This CDR3 comprises 15 residues. Germline V gene data show CDR1 as SGHRS and CDR2 as YFSETQ. V was shortened by 0 bases and J by 0 bases, with 9 bases between the two germline ends. In DNA, the CDR3 is TGCGCCAGCAGCTTGGTGGAACAGTTGAACACTGAAGCTTTCTTT. Amino acid sequence: CASSLVEQLNTEAFF.

The chain combines TRBV6-5 with TRBJ1-1; maybe TRBD1 (6 bases). Between the trimmed V and J ends, which lost 5 bases and 5 bases, there was a span of 12 bases. There are 13 residues in the CDR3. CDR1 is MNHEY and CDR2 is SVGAGI in the germline V gene. This chain's CDR3 is CASSQQGLTEAFF. The CDR3 nucleotides read TGTGCCAGCAGTCAACAGGGTTTGACTGAAGCTTTCTTT.

This clone turned up a few times. V and J are TRBV10-2 and TRBJ1-6; no clear D gene. CDR3 length equals 13 residues. Germline V gives CDR1 WSHSY, CDR2 SAAADI. Trimming pared 5 bases from V and 9 bases from J, leaving 11 bases between. DNA of the CDR3: TGCGCCAGCAGTTTCCTGCTACCTTCACCCCTCCACTTT. Protein sequence: CASSFLLPSPLHF.

This clone turned up a few times. The rearrangement joins TRBV21-1 to TRBJ2-7; the D call in the table, TRBD1, was not verified against the DNA. TRBV21-1 has pseudogene status. The CDR3 loop spans 15 amino acids. The CDR3 here is CASSKGATGPNEQYF. CDR3 DNA sequence: TGTGCCAGCAGCAAAGGGGCCACAGGGCCGAACGAGCAGTACTTC.

This clone has just a few counts. The chain couples TRBV23-1 to TRBJ1-3; TRBD1 aligns across 7 bases. TRBV23-1 is an ORF, with its function uncertain. The CDR3 is made up of 14 amino acids. The trim removed 1 base at V and 6 bases at J, leaving 3 bases unmatched. The CDR3 reads CASSQFDRVNTIYF. The CDR3 DNA reads TGCGCCAGCAGTCAATTTGACAGGGTAAACACCATATATTTT.